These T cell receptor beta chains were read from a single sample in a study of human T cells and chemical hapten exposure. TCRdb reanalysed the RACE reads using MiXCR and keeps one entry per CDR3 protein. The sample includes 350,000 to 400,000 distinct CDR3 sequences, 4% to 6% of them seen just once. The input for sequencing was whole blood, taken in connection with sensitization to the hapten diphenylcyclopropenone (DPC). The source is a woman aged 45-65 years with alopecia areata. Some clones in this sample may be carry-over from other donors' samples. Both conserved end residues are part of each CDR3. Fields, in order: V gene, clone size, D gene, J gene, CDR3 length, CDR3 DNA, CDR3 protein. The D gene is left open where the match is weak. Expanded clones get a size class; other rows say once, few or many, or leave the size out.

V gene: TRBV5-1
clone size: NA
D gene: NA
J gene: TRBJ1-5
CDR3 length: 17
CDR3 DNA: TGCGCCAGCAGCTTGGGGACCGGGATCCGGGGAAATCAGCCCCAGCATTTT
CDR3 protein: CASSLGTGIRGNQPQHF

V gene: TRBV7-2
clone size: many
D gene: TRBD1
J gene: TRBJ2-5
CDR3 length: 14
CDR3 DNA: TGTGCCAGCAGCTCCAACAGGGGTGTGGAGACCCAGTACTTC
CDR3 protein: CASSSNRGVETQYF

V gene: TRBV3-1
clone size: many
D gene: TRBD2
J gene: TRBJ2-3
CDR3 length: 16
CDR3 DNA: TGTGCCAGCAGCCGGGGGACTAGCGGGGTCACAGATACGCAGTATTTT
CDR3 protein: CASSRGTSGVTDTQYF

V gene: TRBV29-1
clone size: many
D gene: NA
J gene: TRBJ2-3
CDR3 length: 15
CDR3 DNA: TGCAGCGTCGCTGACGGAGTGTTGGGCACAGATACGCAGTATTTT
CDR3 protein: CSVADGVLGTDTQYF

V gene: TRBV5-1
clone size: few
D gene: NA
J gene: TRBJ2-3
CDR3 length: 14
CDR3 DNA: TGCGCCAGTGGTAAGGGGGAATTCACAGATACGCAGTATTTT
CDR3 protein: CASGKGEFTDTQYF

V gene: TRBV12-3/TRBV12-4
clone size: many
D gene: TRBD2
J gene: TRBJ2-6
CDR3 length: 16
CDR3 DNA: TGTGCCAGCAGGGAAGCGGGGCTATCGGGGGCCAACGTCCTGACTTTC
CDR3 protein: CASREAGLSGANVLTF

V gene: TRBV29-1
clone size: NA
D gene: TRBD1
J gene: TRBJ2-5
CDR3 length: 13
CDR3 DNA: TGCAGCGTCGACAGGGACAGGGGCGGGACCCAGTACTTC
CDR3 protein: CSVDRDRGGTQYF

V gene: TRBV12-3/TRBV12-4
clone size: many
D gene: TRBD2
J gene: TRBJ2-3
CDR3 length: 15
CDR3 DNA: TGTGCCAGCAGTTTAGGTGGGAGGGCAACAGATACGCAGTATTTT
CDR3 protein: CASSLGGRATDTQYF

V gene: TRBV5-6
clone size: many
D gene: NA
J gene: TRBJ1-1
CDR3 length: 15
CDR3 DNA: TGTGCCAGCACCATCGGTGTCGGACAGAACACTGAAGCTTTCTTT
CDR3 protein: CASTIGVGQNTEAFF

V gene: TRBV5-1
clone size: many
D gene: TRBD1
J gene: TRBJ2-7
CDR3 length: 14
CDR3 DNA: TGCGCCAGCAGCTCATGGGACAGGAATTACGAGCAGTACTTC
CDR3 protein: CASSSWDRNYEQYF

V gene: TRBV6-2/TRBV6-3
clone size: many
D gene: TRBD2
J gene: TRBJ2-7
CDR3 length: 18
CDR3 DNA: TGTGCCAGCAGTTATGACCCCTCTAGCGGGAGGCACCTCTACGAGCAGTACTTC
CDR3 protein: CASSYDPSSGRHLYEQYF

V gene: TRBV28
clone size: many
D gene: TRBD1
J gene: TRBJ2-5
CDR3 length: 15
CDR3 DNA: TGTGCCAGCAGCCCGGGACAGGGGTACCAAGAGACCCAGTACTTC
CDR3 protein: CASSPGQGYQETQYF

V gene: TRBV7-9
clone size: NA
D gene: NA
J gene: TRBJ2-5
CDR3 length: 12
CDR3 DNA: TGTGCCACCCTGGGTAGAGAAGAGACCCAGTACTTC
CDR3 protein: CATLGREETQYF

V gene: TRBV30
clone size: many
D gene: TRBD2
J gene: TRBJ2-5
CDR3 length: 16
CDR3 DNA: TGTGCCTGGAGTGTAATACTAGCGGGGGTTACGGAGACCCAGTACTTC
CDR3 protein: CAWSVILAGVTETQYF

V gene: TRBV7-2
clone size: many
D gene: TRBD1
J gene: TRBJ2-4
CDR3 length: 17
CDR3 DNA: TGTGCCAGCAGCTTAGTGGGACAGGGGGCGCGGGTTAACATTCAGTACTTC
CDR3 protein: CASSLVGQGARVNIQYF

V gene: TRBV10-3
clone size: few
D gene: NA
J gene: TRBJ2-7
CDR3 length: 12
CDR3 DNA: TGTGCCATCAGTGAGGAGGGCTACGAGCAGTACTTC
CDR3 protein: CAISEEGYEQYF

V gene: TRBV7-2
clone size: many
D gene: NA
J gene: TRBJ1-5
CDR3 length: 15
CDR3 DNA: TGTGCCAGCAGGTTGGATGGGTACAGCAATCAGCCCCAGCATTTT
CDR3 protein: CASRLDGYSNQPQHF

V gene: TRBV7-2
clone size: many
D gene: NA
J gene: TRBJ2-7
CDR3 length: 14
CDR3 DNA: TGTGCCAGCAGCTCCCGGACCGGGATCTACGAGCAGTACTTC
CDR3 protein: CASSSRTGIYEQYF

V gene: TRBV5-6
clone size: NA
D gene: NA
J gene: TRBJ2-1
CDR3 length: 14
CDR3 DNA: TGTGCCAGCAGCTTGGGGGCGGGTGAGAATGAGCAGTTCTTC
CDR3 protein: CASSLGAGENEQFF

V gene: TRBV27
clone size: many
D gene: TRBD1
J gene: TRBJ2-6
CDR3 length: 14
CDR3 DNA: TGTGCCAGCGCAGGGGGCTCTGGGGCCAACGTCCTGACTTTC
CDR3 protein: CASAGGSGANVLTF

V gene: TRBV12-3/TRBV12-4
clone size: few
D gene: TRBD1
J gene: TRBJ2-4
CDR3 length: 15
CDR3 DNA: TGTGCCAGCAGTCCCGACAGGGCTTTAGTCCACATTCAGTACTTC
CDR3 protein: CASSPDRALVHIQYF

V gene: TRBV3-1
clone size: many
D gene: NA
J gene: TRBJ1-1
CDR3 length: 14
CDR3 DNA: TGTGCCAGCAGCCAGAAACGGGGGAACACTGAAGCTTTCTTT
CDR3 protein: CASSQKRGNTEAFF

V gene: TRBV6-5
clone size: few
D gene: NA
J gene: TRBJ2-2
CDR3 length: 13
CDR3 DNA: TGTGCCAGCAGTTACTCTGTAACCGGGGAGCTGTTTTTT
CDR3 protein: CASSYSVTGELFF

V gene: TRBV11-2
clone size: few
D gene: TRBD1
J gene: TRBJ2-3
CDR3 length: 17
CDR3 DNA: TGTGCCAGCAGCTTATATCCCCTCGGACAGGGCACAGATACGCAGTATTTT
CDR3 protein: CASSLYPLGQGTDTQYF

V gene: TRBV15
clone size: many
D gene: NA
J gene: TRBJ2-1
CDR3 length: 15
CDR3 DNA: TGTGCCACCAGCAGAGATTGGACCCTAAACAATGAGCAGTTCTTC
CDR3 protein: CATSRDWTLNNEQFF

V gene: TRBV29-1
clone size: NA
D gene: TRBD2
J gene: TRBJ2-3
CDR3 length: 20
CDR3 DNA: TGCAGCGTTCCCCCGGAGGGGGGGGGACTAGCGGGAGGGCCAACAGATACGCAGTATTTT
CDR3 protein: CSVPPEGGGLAGGPTDTQYF

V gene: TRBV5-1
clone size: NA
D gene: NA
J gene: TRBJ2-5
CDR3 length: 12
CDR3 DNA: TGCGCCAGCAGCTTGAATTTGGAGACCCAGTACTTC
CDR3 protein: CASSLNLETQYF

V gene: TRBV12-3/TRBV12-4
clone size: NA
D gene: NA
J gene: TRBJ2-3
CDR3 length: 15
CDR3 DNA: TGTGCCAGCAGTTTCCGGAATCCCAACACAGATACGCAGTATTTT
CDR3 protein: CASSFRNPNTDTQYF

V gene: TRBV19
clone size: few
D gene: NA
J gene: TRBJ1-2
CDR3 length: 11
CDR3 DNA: TGTGCCAGTAGTAGAGATTGGGGCTACACCTTC
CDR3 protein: CASSRDWGYTF

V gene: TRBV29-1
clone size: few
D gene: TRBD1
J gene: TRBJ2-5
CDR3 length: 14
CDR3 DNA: TGCAGCGTGTGGACAGGGGACTCTCGGGAGACCCAGTACTTC
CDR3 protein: CSVWTGDSRETQYF

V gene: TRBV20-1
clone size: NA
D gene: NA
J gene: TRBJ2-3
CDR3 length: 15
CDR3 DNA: TGCAGTGCTTTTCGATCCGAGTTAGACCAAGATACGCAGTATTTT
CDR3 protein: CSAFRSELDQDTQYF

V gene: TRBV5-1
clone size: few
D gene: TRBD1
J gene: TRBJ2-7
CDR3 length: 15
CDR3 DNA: TGCGCCAGCAGCCCCACCGGGACAGCCTCCTACGAGCAGTACTTC
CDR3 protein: CASSPTGTASYEQYF

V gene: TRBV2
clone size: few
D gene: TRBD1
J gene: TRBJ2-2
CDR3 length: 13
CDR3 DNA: TGTGCCGGCGGGACAGGGGTTCCCGGGGAGCTGTTTTTT
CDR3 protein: CAGGTGVPGELFF

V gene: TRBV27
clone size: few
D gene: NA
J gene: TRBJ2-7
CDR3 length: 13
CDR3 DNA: TGTGCCAGCAGTTCCTTGCCATCCTACGAGCAGTACTTC
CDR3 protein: CASSSLPSYEQYF

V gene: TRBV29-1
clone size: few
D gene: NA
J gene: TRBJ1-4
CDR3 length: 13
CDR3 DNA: TGCAGCGTCGCACAGGGACTGACTGAAAAACTGTTTTTT
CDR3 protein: CSVAQGLTEKLFF

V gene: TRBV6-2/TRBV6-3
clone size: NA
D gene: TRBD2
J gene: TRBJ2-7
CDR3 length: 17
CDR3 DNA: TGTGCCAGCAGAACCCCTACTTCTAGCGGGAAGCTCTACGAGCAGTACTTC
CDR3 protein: CASRTPTSSGKLYEQYF

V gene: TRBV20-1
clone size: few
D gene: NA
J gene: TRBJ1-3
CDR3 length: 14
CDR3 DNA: TGCAGTGCTTCTCAAGCGGTCTCTGGAAACACCATATATTTT
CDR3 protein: CSASQAVSGNTIYF

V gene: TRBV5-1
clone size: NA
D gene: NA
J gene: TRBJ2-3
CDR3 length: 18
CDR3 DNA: TGCGCGCCAGCCCGCCGGAGGGGGGGAGGTGCTGGCACAGATACGCAGTATTTT
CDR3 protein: CAPARRRGGGAGTDTQYF

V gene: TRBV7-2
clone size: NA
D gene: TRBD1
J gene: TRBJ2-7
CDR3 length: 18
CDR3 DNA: TGTGCCAGCAGCCCGGGGGGAGGCGGGACAGGGAAAACCTACGAGCAGTACTTC
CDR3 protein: CASSPGGGGTGKTYEQYF

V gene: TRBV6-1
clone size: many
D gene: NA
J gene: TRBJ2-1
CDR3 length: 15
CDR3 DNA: TGTGCCAGCAGCGGAAGGGGGGTTACCTACAATGAGCAGTTCTTC
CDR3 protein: CASSGRGVTYNEQFF

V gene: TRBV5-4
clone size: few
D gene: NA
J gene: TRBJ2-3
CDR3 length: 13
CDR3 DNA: TGTGCCAGCAGCTTGCAGTCCGGACATACGCAGTATTTT
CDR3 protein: CASSLQSGHTQYF

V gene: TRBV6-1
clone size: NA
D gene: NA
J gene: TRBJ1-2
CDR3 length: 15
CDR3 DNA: TGTGCCAGCAGTGAAGCGCCAGGGACCAACTATGGCTACACCTTC
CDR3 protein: CASSEAPGTNYGYTF

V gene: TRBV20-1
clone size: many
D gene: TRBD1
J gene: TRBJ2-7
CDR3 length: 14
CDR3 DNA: TGCAGTGCCCGGGGGGACAGGGAAGTTGGAGAGCAGTACTTC
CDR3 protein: CSARGDREVGEQYF

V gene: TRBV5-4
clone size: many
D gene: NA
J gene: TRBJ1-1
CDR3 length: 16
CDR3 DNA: TGTGCCAGCAGCTTGCTTACGTCCGGGGCGAACACTGAAGCTTTCTTT
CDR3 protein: CASSLLTSGANTEAFF

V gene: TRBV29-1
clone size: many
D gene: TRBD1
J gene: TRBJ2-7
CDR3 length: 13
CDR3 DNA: TGCAGCGTTGATCGACAGGGGACGGGGGAGCAGTACTTC
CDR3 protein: CSVDRQGTGEQYF

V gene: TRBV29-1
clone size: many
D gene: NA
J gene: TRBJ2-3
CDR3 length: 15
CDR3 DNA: TGCAGCGTTGAAGGCGGCGAGCTGGGCACAGATACGCAGTATTTT
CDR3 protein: CSVEGGELGTDTQYF

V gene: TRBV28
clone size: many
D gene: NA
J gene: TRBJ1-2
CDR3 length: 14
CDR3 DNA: TGTGCCAGCAGCAAAGAAAGGGGGGTCTATGGCTACACCTTC
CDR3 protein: CASSKERGVYGYTF

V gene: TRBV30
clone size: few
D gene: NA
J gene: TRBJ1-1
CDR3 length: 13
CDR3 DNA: TGTGCCTGGACCGGACAGATGAACACTGAAGCTTTCTTT
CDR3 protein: CAWTGQMNTEAFF

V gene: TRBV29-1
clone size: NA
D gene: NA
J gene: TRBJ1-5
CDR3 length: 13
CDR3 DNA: TGCAGCGTTGAAGGGGTAAGGGGTCAGCCCCAGCATTTT
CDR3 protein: CSVEGVRGQPQHF

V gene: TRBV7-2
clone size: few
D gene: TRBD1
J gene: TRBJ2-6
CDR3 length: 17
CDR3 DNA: TGTGCCAGCAGCAGGGGGACAGTGGAGACGGGGGCCAACGTCCTGACTTTC
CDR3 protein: CASSRGTVETGANVLTF

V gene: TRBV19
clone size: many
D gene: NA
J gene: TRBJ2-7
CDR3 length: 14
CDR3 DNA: TGTGCCAGTAGTTGGGACGGCTCAACCTACGAGCAGTACTTC
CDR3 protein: CASSWDGSTYEQYF

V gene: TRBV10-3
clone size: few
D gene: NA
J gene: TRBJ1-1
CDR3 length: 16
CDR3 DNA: TGTGCCATCAGGGGAGGGGTGACGCTCCGGGGGACTGAAGCTTTCTTT
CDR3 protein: CAIRGGVTLRGTEAFF

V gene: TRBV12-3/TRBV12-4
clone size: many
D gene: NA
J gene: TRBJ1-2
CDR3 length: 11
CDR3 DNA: TGTGCCAGCAGTTCCCTTTATGGCTACACCTTC
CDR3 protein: CASSSLYGYTF

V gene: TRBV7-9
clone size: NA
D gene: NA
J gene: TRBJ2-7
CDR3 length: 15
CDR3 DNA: TGTGCCAGCAGCTTAGCCCTCGGGACCCATCGTATGGAGTACTTC
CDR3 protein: CASSLALGTHRMEYF

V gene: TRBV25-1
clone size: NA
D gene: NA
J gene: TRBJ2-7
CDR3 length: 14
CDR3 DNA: TGTGCCAGCACCCGAGAGGGAAGCTCCTACGAGCAGTACTTC
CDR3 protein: CASTREGSSYEQYF

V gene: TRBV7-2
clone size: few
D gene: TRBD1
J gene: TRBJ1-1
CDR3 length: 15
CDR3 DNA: TGTGCCAGCAGCTTAGCACAGGGGTCGAACACTGAAGCTTTCTTT
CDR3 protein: CASSLAQGSNTEAFF

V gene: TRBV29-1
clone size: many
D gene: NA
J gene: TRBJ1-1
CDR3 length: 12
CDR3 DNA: TGCAGCGTTGTACTCTGGAGCACTGAAGCTTTCTTT
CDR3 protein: CSVVLWSTEAFF

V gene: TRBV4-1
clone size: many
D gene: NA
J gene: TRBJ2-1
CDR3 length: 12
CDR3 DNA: TGCGCCAGCAGCCAAGAAGTCGGTGAGCAGTTCTTC
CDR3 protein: CASSQEVGEQFF